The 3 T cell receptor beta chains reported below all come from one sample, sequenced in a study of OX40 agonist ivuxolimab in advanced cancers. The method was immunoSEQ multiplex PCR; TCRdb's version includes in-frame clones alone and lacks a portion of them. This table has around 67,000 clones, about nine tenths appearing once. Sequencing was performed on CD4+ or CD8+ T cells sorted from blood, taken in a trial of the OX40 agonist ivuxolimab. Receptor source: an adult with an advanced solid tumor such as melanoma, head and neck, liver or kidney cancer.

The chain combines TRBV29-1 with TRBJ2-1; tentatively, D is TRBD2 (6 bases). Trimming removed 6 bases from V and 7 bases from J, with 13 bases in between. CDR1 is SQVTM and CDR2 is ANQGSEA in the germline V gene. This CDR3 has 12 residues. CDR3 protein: CSVGVAGNEQFF. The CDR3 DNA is TGCAGCGTGGGTGTTGCGGGGAATGAGCAGTTCTTC.

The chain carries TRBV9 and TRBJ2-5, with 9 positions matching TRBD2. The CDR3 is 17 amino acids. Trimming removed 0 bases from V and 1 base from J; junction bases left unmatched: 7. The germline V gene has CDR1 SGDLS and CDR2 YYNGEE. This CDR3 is CASSVGASGTFQETQYF. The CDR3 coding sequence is TGTGCCAGCAGCGTAGGGGCTAGCGGGACATTCCAAGAGACCCAGTACTTC. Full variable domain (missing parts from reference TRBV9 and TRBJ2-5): DSGVTQTPKHLITATGQRVTLRCSPRSGDLSVYWYQQSLDQGLQFLIQYYNGEERAKGNILERFSAQQFPDLHSELNLSSLELGDSALYFCASSVGASGTFQETQYFGPGTRLLVL.

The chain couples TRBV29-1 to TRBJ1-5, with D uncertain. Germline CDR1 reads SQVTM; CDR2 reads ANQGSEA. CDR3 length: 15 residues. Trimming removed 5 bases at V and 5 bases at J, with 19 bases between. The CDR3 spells CSVSSGPAGHQPQHF. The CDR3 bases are TGCAGCGTTTCCTCCGGCCCGGCGGGCCATCAGCCCCAGCATTTT.